The sequence of this TCR beta chain was determined in a study of cytomegalovirus exposure and HLA in healthy donors. Across the study: The 120 or so validation repertoires were reported in a later analysis to have been generated on the same platform as the 666 first-cohort repertoires. General study findings and limits: The classifier reportedly diagnosed cytomegalovirus status with high sensitivity and specificity. Generally TCR sequences proved uncommon, though certain public TCRs appeared in numerous donors.

The method was immunoSEQ multiplex PCR; TCRdb's version includes in-frame clones alone and lacks a portion of them. The sample carries 150,000 to 200,000 clones, about 85% recorded once. The ends were cut back, 5 bases at V and 0 bases at J, with 11 bases in the middle. Germline-derived CDR1 and CDR2 are SGHAT and FQNNGV. The CDR3 totals 16 residues. Turning to this clone: As yet, its antigen is unknown.

This receptor was taken from a man younger than 30 in good health and CMV-seropositive. Input material: PBMCs. The chain links TRBV11-2 to TRBJ1-6; D is perhaps TRBD1 (6 bases). The CDR3 nucleotides are TGTGCCAGCAGCCCGGACAGCAGCTCCTATAATTCACCCCTCCACTTT. It encodes CASSPDSSSYNSPLHF.